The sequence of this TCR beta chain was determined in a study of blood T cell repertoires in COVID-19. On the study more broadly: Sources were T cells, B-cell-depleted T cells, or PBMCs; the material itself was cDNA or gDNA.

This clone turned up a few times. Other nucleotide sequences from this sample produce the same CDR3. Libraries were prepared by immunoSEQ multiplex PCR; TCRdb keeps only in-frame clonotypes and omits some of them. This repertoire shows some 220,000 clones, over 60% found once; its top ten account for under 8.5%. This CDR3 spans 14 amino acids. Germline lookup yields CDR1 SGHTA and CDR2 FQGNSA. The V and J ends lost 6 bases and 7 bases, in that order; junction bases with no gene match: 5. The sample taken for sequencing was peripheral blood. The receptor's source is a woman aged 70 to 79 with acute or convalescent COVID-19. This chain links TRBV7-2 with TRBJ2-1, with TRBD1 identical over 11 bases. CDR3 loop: CASSSDRGRNEQFF. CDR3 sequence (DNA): TGTGCCAGCAGTTCGGACAGGGGGCGAAATGAGCAGTTCTTC.